A single sample is the source of the 22 T cell receptor beta chains below, sequenced in a study of blood T cells in healthy people across ages. Together with a sample-barcoded 5' primer, a J-beta primer mix was included in a second PCR lasting about 6 to 11 cycles. TCRdb used MiXCR to reprocess the 5' RACE reads, holding one entry per CDR3 protein. The data show hundreds of thousands of distinct CDR3 sequences, approximately 44% seen once. Sequencing was carried out using blood. Source of these receptors: a man in his sixties in good health.

The V call is TRBV6-6, the J call TRBJ1-2, with 7 nucleotides matching TRBD1. This CDR3 is 15 amino acids long. The V and J ends lost 7 bases and 1 base, in that order; junction bases with no gene match: 9. The germline gives CDR1 MNHNY, CDR2 SVGAGI (reference sequence). CDR3 coding DNA: TGTGCCAGCAACGACCATGGGACAGTTAACTATGGCTACACCTTC. Translated, it gives CASNDHGTVNYGYTF.

The rearrangement uses TRBV12-3 or TRBV12-4 and TRBJ1-2; TRBD1 is a possible D gene (6 bases). CDR3 length equals 14 residues. V lost 8 bases to trimming and J lost 0 bases, with 13 bases between them. The CDR3 bases are TGTGCCAGCCGTGGACAGCTCACTAACTATGGCTACACCTTC. Its translation: CASRGQLTNYGYTF.

CDR3 in DNA: TGCGCCAGCAGAGAAGAACTAGCGGGGGAGACCCAGTACTTC. Its protein product is CASREELAGETQYF. This chain uses TRBV5-1 with TRBJ2-5; 10 nucleotides match TRBD2. J lost 5 bases, V lost 5 bases, and 6 bases had no gene match. The CDR3 totals 14 residues. Germline V CDR1 and CDR2: SGHRS, YFSETQ.

This clonotype was counted a few times. The rearrangement links TRBV20-1 to TRBJ2-7; possibly TRBD2 for D (6 bases). The CDR3 covers 14 residues. The germline V gene encodes CDR1 DFQATT and CDR2 SNEGSKA (reference sequence). V lost 5 bases, J lost 3 bases, and 17 bases lay in between. CDR3 sequence: CSACSPRESYEQYF. CDR3 nucleotide sequence: TGCAGTGCTTGTTCACCGCGGGAAAGCTACGAGCAGTACTTC.

The chain joins TRBV7-2 to TRBJ2-4; TRBD2 aligns across 8 bases. The CDR3 covers 17 residues. CDR1 is SGHTA and CDR2 is FQGNSA in the germline V gene. V dropped 2 bases and J dropped 6; count of bases not matched to a gene: 12. The DNA of the CDR3 is TGTGCCAGCAGCTTATGGTGGCGGGGGGATGTTAGAAACATTCAGTACTTC. Amino acid sequence: CASSLWWRGDVRNIQYF.

J is TRBJ1-2 and V is TRBV4-3; D might be TRBD1 (5 bases). Trimming shortened V by 0 bases and J by 4 bases, and 15 bases separated the two germline ends. CDR1 and CDR2 from the germline V gene are LGHNA and YSLEER. The CDR3 sequence is 16 residues long. CDR3 protein: CASSQDLQGVTYGYTF. The DNA of the CDR3 is TGCGCCAGCAGCCAAGATCTCCAGGGTGTAACCTATGGCTACACCTTC.

For this clonotype: One junction end does not reproduce the germline sequence, and a read error may be involved. The rearrangement links TRBV10-3 to TRBJ1-5, with D possibly matching TRBD1 (5 bases). Germline V gene data show CDR1 as ENHRY and CDR2 as SYGVKD. CDR3 length: 13 residues. The DNA of the CDR3 is TGTGCCACCAGGACAAGAAAGGATCAGCCTCAGCATTTT. Translation: CATRTRKDQPQHF.

V usage is TRBV10-2 and J usage is TRBJ2-1, with D possibly TRBD2 on 6 matching bases. The germline V gene encodes CDR1 WSHSY and CDR2 SAAADI. V was cut by 4 bases and J by 4 bases, with 8 bases left in between. CDR3 length: 13 amino acids. The CDR3: CASSGTKYNEQFF. In DNA form, the CDR3 reads TGCGCCAGCAGTGGGACTAAATACAATGAGCAGTTCTTC.

On this clonotype itself: The junction and the germline gene differ at one end; a read error may be behind it. This rearrangement joins TRBV11-2 to TRBJ2-1; D remains unclear. The CDR3 sequence is 12 residues long. The V gene's germline CDR1 is SGHAT and CDR2 FQNNGV. The CDR3 bases are TGTGCCAGCGGCTTAGATATGGGTGAGCAGTTCTTC. Translating it yields CASGLDMGEQFF.

The chain joins TRBV9 to TRBJ2-4; 8 nucleotides match TRBD2. The DNA end is a closer match to TRBJ2-7, so the J assignment may be wrong. The CDR3 covers 14 residues. The germline V gene encodes CDR1 SGDLS and CDR2 YYNGEE. The CDR3 spells CASSVGYSGGEQYF. The DNA of the CDR3 is TGTGCCAGCAGCGTAGGGTACAGCGGGGGCGAGCAGTACTTC.

The table lists this clonotype with a few counts. The chain couples TRBV4-3 to TRBJ1-4, with D unclear. This CDR3 spans 15 amino acids. V was pared by 0 bases and J by 4 bases, with 9 bases between. The germline V gene encodes CDR1 LGHNA and CDR2 YSLEER. The CDR3 DNA follows: TGCGCCAGCAGCCAAGATATGGGAATTAATGAAAAACTGTTTTTT. Residues: CASSQDMGINEKLFF.

There are many counts of this clonotype. CDR3 sequence: CSVEVPPADTQYF. The CDR3 bases are TGCAGCGTTGAGGTCCCCCCCGCAGATACGCAGTATTTT. The rearrangement joins TRBV29-1 to TRBJ2-3, with no clear D. Trimming removed 3 bases at V and 4 bases at J, with 11 bases between. Germline assignment: CDR1 SQVTM and CDR2 ANQGSEA. This CDR3 is built from 13 residues.

The chain has TRBV5-1 and TRBJ2-3, with 9 bases fitting TRBD1. From germline, CDR1 is SGHRS and CDR2 YFSETQ. The CDR3 totals 15 residues. V was pared by 4 bases and J by 5 bases, with 8 bases of the junction left unmatched. CDR3 coding DNA: TGCGCCAGCAGCCGTGGACAGGGGATCCAAGATACGCAGTATTTT. It encodes CASSRGQGIQDTQYF.

V usage is TRBV4-1 and J usage is TRBJ2-3; D unresolved. The CDR3 runs to 16 residues. The V end was cut by 1 base, the J end by 4 bases, with 15 bases between. Germline V gene lookup returns CDR1 MGHRA and CDR2 YSYEKL. The CDR3 bases are TGCGCCAGCAGCCAAGGGGTCGCGGCACGAGCAGATACGCAGTATTTT. It encodes CASSQGVAARADTQYF.

A few counts support this clonotype. The J gene is TRBJ1-1, the V gene TRBV6-5, with a possible D match to TRBD1 (6 bases). CDR1 is MNHEY, CDR2 SVGAGI, per germline. The CDR3 extends over 15 amino acids. The V end was cut by 5 bases, the J end by 1 base, with 14 bases between. CDR3 residues: CASSRQDWENTEAFF. The CDR3, as DNA: TGTGCCAGCAGTCGACAGGATTGGGAGAACACTGAAGCTTTCTTT.

The table lists this clonotype with a few counts. This chain uses TRBV9 with TRBJ1-2, with a tentative D call TRBD1 (5 bases). Deletions cut 5 bases from V and 4 bases from J, with 9 bases between. CDR1 is SGDLS, CDR2 YYNGEE, per germline. The CDR3 totals 12 residues. CDR3: CASRGLGYGYTF. CDR3 sequence (DNA): TGTGCCAGCAGGGGACTGGGCTATGGCTACACCTTC.

This clonotype was found a few times. This rearrangement joins TRBV25-1 to TRBJ2-7; no firm D call. There are 14 residues in the CDR3. Trimming left V 8 bases short and J 2 bases short, with 16 bases between. Germline V gene sequence: CDR1 MGHDK, CDR2 SYGVNS. CDR3 region: CASEASIIPYEQYF. CDR3 bases: TGTGCCAGCGAGGCGTCTATAATACCCTACGAGCAGTACTTC.

This clonotype was seen more than once but under ten times. V is TRBV11-2 and J is TRBJ2-1; 10 bases align to TRBD2. Per germline, CDR1 SGHAT and CDR2 FQNNGV. V dropped 6 bases and J dropped 7; count of bases not matched to a gene: 9. The CDR3 extends over 15 amino acids. The CDR3 DNA reads TGTGCCAGCAGGTTTCCGGGACTAGCGAGGAATGAGCAGTTCTTC. It codes for CASRFPGLARNEQFF.

The sample holds a few counts of this clonotype. The CDR3 here is CASSPAGTGEFFEQFF. DNA for the CDR3: TGTGCCAGCAGCCCGGCCGGGACAGGAGAATTCTTTGAGCAGTTCTTC. This chain links TRBV7-2 with TRBJ2-1, with TRBD1 matching over 8 bases. The trim removed 5 bases at V and 9 bases at J, leaving 15 bases unmatched. The length of the CDR3 is 16 residues. CDR1 is SGHTA and CDR2 is FQGNSA in the germline V gene.

The V gene is TRBV20-1, the J gene TRBJ2-3, with D perhaps matching TRBD2 (6 bases). CDR1 is DFQATT, CDR2 SNEGSKA, per germline (reference sequence). Deletions cut 6 bases from V and 0 bases from J, with 19 bases between. The CDR3 runs 16 residues. The CDR3 loop is CSARTLSGVSTDTQYF. CDR3 DNA sequence: TGCAGTGCAAGAACTCTTAGCGGTGTTAGCACAGATACGCAGTATTTT.

V usage is TRBV20-1 and J usage is TRBJ2-3; 10 bases fit TRBD2. The CDR3 is 17 amino acids. Germline CDR1 and CDR2: DFQATT and SNEGSKA (reference sequence). V shed 2 bases and J 1 base; nucleotides not matched to a gene: 9. This CDR3 reads CSARPHLLAGGTDTQYF. The CDR3, as DNA: TGCAGTGCTAGACCCCACCTCCTAGCGGGAGGCACAGATACGCAGTATTTT.

This clonotype was seen more than once but under ten times. The rearrangement joins TRBV6-1 to TRBJ1-5; 7 nucleotides align to TRBD1. The CDR3 runs to 15 residues. Germline CDR1 and CDR2: MNHNS and SASEGT. The V segment lost 6 bases and the J segment 3 bases; nucleotides outside the gene matches: 8. The CDR3 sequence: CASSYDRAINQPQHF. The CDR3 bases are TGTGCCAGCAGCTACGACAGGGCGATCAATCAGCCCCAGCATTTT.